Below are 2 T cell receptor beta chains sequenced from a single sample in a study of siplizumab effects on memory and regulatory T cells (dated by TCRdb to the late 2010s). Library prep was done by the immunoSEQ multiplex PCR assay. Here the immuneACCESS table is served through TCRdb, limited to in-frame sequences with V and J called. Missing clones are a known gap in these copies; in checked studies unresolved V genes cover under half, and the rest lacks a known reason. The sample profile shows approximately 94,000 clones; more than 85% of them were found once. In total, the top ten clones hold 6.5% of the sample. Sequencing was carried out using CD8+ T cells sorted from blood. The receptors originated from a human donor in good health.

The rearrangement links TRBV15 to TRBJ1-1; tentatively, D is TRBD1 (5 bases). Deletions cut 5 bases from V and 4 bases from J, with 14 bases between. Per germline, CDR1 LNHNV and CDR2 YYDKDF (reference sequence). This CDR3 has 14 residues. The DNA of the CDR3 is TGTGCCACCAGCGCCGTTGGGGGGACCACTGAAGCTTTCTTT. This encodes CATSAVGGTTEAFF.

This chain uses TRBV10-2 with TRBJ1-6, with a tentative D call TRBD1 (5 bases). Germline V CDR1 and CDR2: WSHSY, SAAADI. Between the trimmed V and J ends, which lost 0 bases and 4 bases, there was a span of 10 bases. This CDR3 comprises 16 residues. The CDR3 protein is CASSESPGPYNSPLHF. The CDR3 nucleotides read TGCGCCAGCAGTGAGTCCCCGGGACCTTATAATTCACCCCTCCACTTT.